This passage covers 30 T cell receptor beta chains from one sample sequenced in a study of radiotherapy plus CTLA-4 blockade in lung cancer. The repertoire was sequenced with immunoSEQ multiplex PCR; TCRdb's copy has only in-frame clones and lacks some. Here the sample spans under 95,000 clones, about 80% being singletons. The sequenced sample was peripheral blood, obtained from a patient treated with radiotherapy plus ipilimumab. These receptors were taken from a human donor with non-small cell lung cancer who had stable disease on radiotherapy plus ipilimumab.

This chain uses TRBV28 with TRBJ2-3, with 9 bases identical to TRBD2. This CDR3 is built from 20 residues. With 2 bases clipped from V and 0 bases from J, the junction kept 15 bases outside the gene matches. Germline-derived CDR1 and CDR2 are MDHEN and SYDVKM. CDR3 DNA sequence: TGTGCCAGCAGTTTAACCCCCGTGACTAGCGGAGCCTCTAGCACAGATACGCAGTATTTT. As protein: CASSLTPVTSGASSTDTQYF.

Details on this clone: Within the sample, other DNA sequences also encode this same CDR3. DNA of the CDR3: TGTGCCATCAGTGAGTTGGGGGACAATCAGCCCCAGCATTTT. It yields the protein CAISELGDNQPQHF. This sequence joins TRBV10-3 and TRBJ1-5; possible D gene TRBD1, 5 bases. V was clipped by 1 base and J by 3 bases, with 7 bases between them. CDR3 length: 14 residues. Germline V gene data show CDR1 as ENHRY and CDR2 as SYGVKD.

This chain links TRBV7-3 with TRBJ2-7, with D uncertain. This CDR3 contains 14 residues. Per the germline V gene, CDR1 is SGHTA and CDR2 is FQGTGA. Trimming took 1 base from V and 3 from J, leaving 10 bases between them. The CDR3 DNA follows: TGTGCCAGCAGCTTAAACGGCCTCGGCTACGAGCAGTACTTC. Translating it yields CASSLNGLGYEQYF.

The chain couples TRBV6-1 to TRBJ2-7, with 7 bases aligning to TRBD2. The CDR3 is 14 amino acids. J was trimmed by 2 bases and V by 8 bases; bases with no gene match: 9. Germline V lookup: CDR1 MNHNS, CDR2 SASEGT. CDR3 coding DNA: TGTGCCAGCTCCCAAGCGGGAAGTCCCTACGAGCAGTACTTC. The encoded protein is CASSQAGSPYEQYF.

The chain links TRBV5-5 to TRBJ1-1, with a tentative D call TRBD1 (6 bases). The CDR3 loop spans 15 amino acids. V lost 4 bases to trimming and J lost 5 bases, with 18 bases between them. Germline CDR1 SGHKS, CDR2 YYEKEE (reference sequence). DNA for the CDR3: TGTGCCAGCAGCCCAGATACAGGGAGGAAAACTGAAGCTTTCTTT. This encodes CASSPDTGRKTEAFF.

This clone was counted a few times. Distinct nucleotide sequences in the sample also encode this CDR3. The chain uses TRBV19 and TRBJ1-4, with a tentative D call TRBD1 (6 bases). Trimming cost V 5 bases and J 5 bases, with 12 bases left between them. Germline-derived CDR1 and CDR2 are LNHDA and SQIVND (reference sequence). The CDR3 has 14 amino acids. This chain's CDR3 is CASSRGQLNEKLFF. The CDR3 region has the DNA TGTGCCAGTAGTCGAGGACAGCTGAATGAAAAACTGTTTTTT.

The J gene is TRBJ2-7, the V gene TRBV9, with 10 bases identical to TRBD2. Unmatched junction bases numbered 14, after V lost 4 bases and J lost 4 bases. Germline loops: CDR1 SGDLS, CDR2 YYNGEE. The CDR3 sequence is 17 residues long. CDR3 loop: CASSPTAGGSGVYEQYF. In DNA, the CDR3 is TGTGCCAGCAGCCCAACAGCGGGAGGGTCAGGGGTTTACGAGCAGTACTTC.

On this clone itself: Compared with germline, one end of the junction differs, possibly owing to a read error. The chain is built from TRBV5-4 and TRBJ2-1; D might be TRBD1 or TRBD2, each matching 5 bases. The V gene's germline CDR1 is SGHNT and CDR2 YYREEE (reference sequence). This CDR3 has 15 amino acids. CDR3 sequence: CASSRDQNSDNEQFF. The DNA for the CDR3 is TGTGCCAGCAGCCGGGACCAAAACTCCGACAATGAGCAGTTCTTC.

The chain has TRBV28 and TRBJ2-7, with 9 positions matching TRBD1. Germline CDR1 MDHEN, CDR2 SYDVKM. This CDR3 spans 15 amino acids. V shed 6 bases, J shed 2 bases, and the junction held 8 bases outside the gene matches. The CDR3 bases are TGTGCCAGCAGCGGAACAGGGGGCAACCCCTACGAGCAGTACTTC. Translation: CASSGTGGNPYEQYF.

The CDR3: CASSPTGPNQPQHF. In nucleotides, the CDR3 is TGTGCCAGCAGTCCGACAGGACCAAATCAGCCCCAGCATTTT. This chain joins TRBV28 and TRBJ1-5; tentatively, D is TRBD1 (6 bases). This CDR3 has 14 residues. Germline CDR1 and CDR2: MDHEN and SYDVKM. Trimming shortened V by 5 bases and J by 4 bases, and 12 bases separated the two germline ends.

The chain joins TRBV30 to TRBJ1-5; a possible D gene is TRBD1 (5 bases). Trimming took off 2 bases at V and 6 bases at J, with 17 bases between the two ends. CDR3 length equals 15 residues. Germline CDR1 and CDR2: GTSNPN and SVGIG (reference sequence). Here the CDR3 DNA reads TGTGCCTGGAGTAGGGTCCGGGGCAGAGGTCAGCCCCAGCATTTT. It translates to CAWSRVRGRGQPQHF.

This chain joins TRBV5-6 and TRBJ2-4; the D gene is possibly TRBD2 (5 bases). The germline gives CDR1 SGHDT, CDR2 YYEEEE. The CDR3 extends over 15 amino acids. V lost 4 bases, J lost 4 bases, and 15 bases lay in between. The CDR3 sequence is CASSEGLLAKNIQYF. For the CDR3, the DNA is TGTGCCAGCAGCGAGGGCCTCTTGGCAAAAAACATTCAGTACTTC.

The gene calls are TRBV5-6 and TRBJ2-3; D is tentatively TRBD1 or TRBD2 (5 bases each). The CDR3 length is 15 residues. Germline V lookup: CDR1 SGHDT, CDR2 YYEEEE. Trimming cost V 2 bases and J 6 bases, with 16 bases left between them. The CDR3 DNA reads as TGTGCCAGCAGCTTAGGGGCAGGGCGAGGGGATACGCAGTATTTT. Protein product: CASSLGAGRGDTQYF.

This chain connects TRBV28 to TRBJ1-2; D is unclear. This CDR3 is built from 16 residues. V lost 3 bases to trimming and J lost 8 bases, with 22 bases between them. Germline V CDR1 and CDR2: MDHEN, SYDVKM. Written as DNA, the CDR3 is TGTGCCAGCAGTTTTTCGGGGAACCCCTCCAATGGGGGCTACACCTTC. This codes for CASSFSGNPSNGGYTF.

The chain couples TRBV7-9 to TRBJ1-4; D is undetermined. Trimming left V 5 bases short and J 8 bases short, with 9 bases between. The CDR3 sequence is 12 residues long. Germline CDR1 SEHNR, CDR2 FQNEAQ (reference sequence). The DNA for the CDR3 is TGTGCCAGCAGCCCCGTCGAGGAAAAACTGTTTTTT. Translation: CASSPVEEKLFF.

This sequence joins TRBV7-9 and TRBJ1-6; weak D call: TRBD1 (5 bases). V was trimmed by 1 base and J by 4 bases, leaving 11 bases between them. From germline, CDR1 is SEHNR and CDR2 FQNEAQ (reference sequence). The CDR3 loop spans 16 amino acids. The CDR3: CASSLGGGVYNSPLHF. The CDR3 DNA reads TGTGCCAGCAGCTTAGGGGGGGGTGTATATAATTCACCCCTCCACTTT. Together with reference TRBV7-9 and TRBJ1-6, the CDR3 gives the full variable domain: DTGVSQNPRHKITKRGQNVTFRCDPISEHNRLYWYRQTLGQGPEFLTYFQNEAQLEKSRLLSDRFSAERPKGSFSTLEIQRTEQGDSAMYLCASSLGGGVYNSPLHFGNGTRLTVT.

This chain joins TRBV7-3 and TRBJ2-5; 9 positions match TRBD2. This CDR3 spans 14 amino acids. V was pared by 4 bases and J by 5 bases, with 5 bases of the junction left unmatched. Looked up from germline, CDR1 is SGHTA and CDR2 is FQGTGA. CDR3 sequence reads: CASSSSGGLETQYF. The CDR3 DNA sequence: TGTGCCAGCAGCTCAAGCGGGGGGCTCGAGACCCAGTACTTC.

J is TRBJ1-2 and V is TRBV7-9; 7 nucleotides match TRBD1. The trim removed 4 bases at V and 8 bases at J, leaving 13 bases unmatched. Germline CDR1 and CDR2: SEHNR and FQNEAQ (reference sequence). The CDR3 length is 15 residues. The CDR3 sequence is CASSSLGEGAKGYTF. The CDR3, as DNA: TGTGCCAGCAGCTCCCTGGGTGAGGGGGCGAAAGGCTACACCTTC.

This chain links TRBV5-6 with TRBJ1-1, with D possibly matching TRBD1 (5 bases). V was clipped by 3 bases and J by 4 bases, with 16 bases between them. CDR3 size: 15 residues. The germline CDR1 and CDR2 sequences are SGHDT and YYEEEE. The CDR3 DNA follows: TGTGCCAGCAGCTCCGGAGTCGGGGGGACCACTGAAGCTTTCTTT. Translating it yields CASSSGVGGTTEAFF.

This chain uses TRBV5-1 with TRBJ2-5; D is ambiguous. From germline, CDR1 is SGHRS and CDR2 YFSETQ. Trimming stripped 3 bases from V and 0 bases from J, with 9 bases between. The CDR3 totals 14 residues. The CDR3 nucleotides are TGCGCCAGCAGCTCAACTGGGTACCAAGAGACCCAGTACTTC. Its translation is CASSSTGYQETQYF.

V and J are TRBV19 and TRBJ2-1; tentative D call: TRBD2 (6 bases). CDR1 is LNHDA, CDR2 SQIVND, per germline (reference sequence). Trimming shortened V by 3 bases and J by 6 bases, and 12 bases separated the two germline ends. This CDR3 is 14 amino acids long. CDR3 coding DNA: TGTGCCAGTAGTATGGGTAGCGGCCCCAATGAGCAGTTCTTC. This sequence encodes CASSMGSGPNEQFF.

This chain connects TRBV6-5 to TRBJ1-1, with 7 bases identical to TRBD1. Germline V gives CDR1 MNHEY, CDR2 SVGAGI. The CDR3 has 15 residues. The junction had 7 bases not matched to a gene; V was cut back by 6 bases and J by 0 bases. CDR3: CASRGGGRLNTEAFF. In DNA, the CDR3 is TGTGCCAGCAGAGGGGGCGGACGGTTGAACACTGAAGCTTTCTTT.

The DNA for the CDR3 is TGTGCCAGCAGTACCTCCGGGACAGGGACCTACGAGCAGTACTTC. Protein sequence: CASSTSGTGTYEQYF. The V and J genes are TRBV28 and TRBJ2-7; 9 bases align to TRBD1. The CDR3 is made up of 15 amino acids. The germline V gene encodes CDR1 MDHEN and CDR2 SYDVKM. V lost 5 bases, J lost 2 bases, and 7 bases stayed unmatched. The whole variable domain, filled in from reference TRBV28 and TRBJ2-7, reads DVKVTQSSRYLVKRTGEKVFLECVQDMDHENMFWYRQDPGLGLRLIYFSYDVKMKEKGDIPEGYSVSREKKERFSLILESASTNQTSMYLCASSTSGTGTYEQYFGPGTRLTVT.

The V and J genes are TRBV5-6 and TRBJ1-1; D is possibly TRBD1 (6 bases). Trimming took 2 bases from V and 0 from J, leaving 17 bases between them. In germline, CDR1 is SGHDT, CDR2 YYEEEE. This CDR3 contains 17 residues. Here the CDR3 reads CASSFTRLQGLNTEAFF. The CDR3 region has the DNA TGTGCCAGCAGCTTTACCCGACTACAGGGCCTGAACACTGAAGCTTTCTTT.

The gene calls are TRBV9 and TRBJ2-3, with a possible D match to TRBD1 (7 bases). The CDR3 contains 15 residues. V lost 5 bases, J lost 5 bases, and 18 bases lay in between. CDR1 SGDLS and CDR2 YYNGEE come from the germline V gene. The CDR3 region has the DNA TGTGCCAGCAGACCGGGAGACAGGGCTGGAGATACGCAGTATTTT. As protein: CASRPGDRAGDTQYF.

The chain links TRBV30 to TRBJ2-7, with 9 bases that match TRBD2. The CDR3 loop spans 13 amino acids. With 5 bases clipped from V and 2 bases from J, the junction kept 4 bases outside the gene matches. The germline V gene encodes CDR1 GTSNPN and CDR2 SVGIG (reference sequence). The CDR3 protein is CAWGAGGPYEQYF. In DNA, the CDR3 is TGTGCCTGGGGAGCGGGGGGCCCCTACGAGCAGTACTTC.

This clone was counted between two and nine times. The chain has TRBV6-6 and TRBJ1-3; D perhaps matches TRBD1 (5 bases). CDR1 and CDR2 from the germline V gene are MNHNY and SVGAGI (reference sequence). The CDR3 covers 15 residues. V was cut by 5 bases and J by 0 bases, with 11 bases left in between. The CDR3: CASSPDSFSGNTIYF. The CDR3 nucleotides read TGTGCCAGCAGTCCCGACAGCTTCTCTGGAAACACCATATATTTT.

This chain joins TRBV2 and TRBJ2-5; D is possibly TRBD1 (7 bases). Germline loops: CDR1 SNHLY, CDR2 FYNNEI. The V and J ends lost 6 bases and 5 bases respectively, with 16 bases between them. The CDR3 spans 14 residues. This chain's CDR3 is CASREGQLTETQYF. The CDR3, as DNA: TGTGCCAGCAGGGAGGGACAGCTAACGGAGACCCAGTACTTC.

The rearrangement links TRBV14 to TRBJ1-1, with TRBD1 identical over 9 bases. The CDR3 has 14 amino acids. With 4 bases clipped from V and 7 bases from J, the junction kept 7 bases outside the gene matches. The germline CDR1 and CDR2 sequences are SGHDN and FVKESK. The CDR3 nucleotides read TGTGCCAGCAGCCTGACAGGGGGACGGGGTGAAGCTTTCTTT. The encoded protein is CASSLTGGRGEAFF.

V is TRBV7-9 and J is TRBJ1-1; D ambiguous. Germline CDR1 reads SEHNR; CDR2 reads FQNEAQ (reference sequence). This CDR3 has 14 residues. V gave up 1 base and J gave up 3 bases, with 9 bases separating them. The CDR3 sequence: CASSLGSSYTEAFF. The CDR3 DNA follows: TGTGCCAGCAGCTTAGGGTCAAGCTACACTGAAGCTTTCTTT.